This T cell receptor (beta chain) was found in a study of T cells in narcolepsy. This CDR3 contains 14 residues. Trimming removed 1 base at V and 6 bases at J, with 9 bases between. Germline values: CDR1 SGHAT, CDR2 FQNNGV. TCRdb keeps only in-frame clones here, not all; method: immunoSEQ multiplex PCR. The sample lists 25,000 to 35,000 clones, approximately 85% occurring once. The source of this sequence is a human donor with narcolepsy. The rearrangement joins TRBV11-2 to TRBJ2-2; D remains ambiguous. The specimen was CD45RA- memory CD4+ T cells from PBMCs. The CDR3 nucleotides read TGTGCCAGCAGCTTAGTCGCGGTGGCCGGGGAGCTGTTTTTT. Encoded protein: CASSLVAVAGELFF.